The TCR beta chain under discussion was sequenced for a study of OX40 agonist ivuxolimab in advanced cancers. Background on the study: There were three patients with partial responses, one having hepatocellular carcinoma and two cutaneous melanoma.

Study conclusions and caveats: Circulating CD4+ and CD8+ T cells showed clonal expansion by week 6 at 0.1 to 3.0 mg/kg. On average, CD8+ T cells showed a greater number of expanded clones than CD4+.

TCRdb's table, derived via immunoSEQ multiplex PCR, lists solely in-frame clones and lacks some. The table includes around 16,000 clones, around 80% detected once. This clone was observed a handful of times. Antigen: not known. Sequences were derived from CD4+ or CD8+ T cells sorted from blood, sampled in a trial of the OX40 agonist ivuxolimab. The clonotype was recovered from an adult with an advanced solid tumor such as melanoma, head and neck, liver or kidney cancer.

CDR3 sequence: CASSINRAHAGELFF. The CDR3 DNA is TGTGCCAGTAGTATAAACAGGGCGCATGCCGGGGAGCTGTTTTTT. V gene TRBV19 combines with J gene TRBJ2-2; D is perhaps TRBD1 (6 bases). V lost 2 bases, J lost 6 bases, and 13 bases lay in between. The CDR3 is 15 amino acids. Germline lookup yields CDR1 LNHDA and CDR2 SQIVND (reference sequence). The full variable domain, rest sourced from reference TRBV19 and TRBJ2-2, is DGGITQSPKYLFRKEGQNVTLSCEQNLNHDAMYWYRQDPGQGLRLIYYSQIVNDFQKGDIAEGYSVSREKKESFPLTVTSAQKNPTAFYLCASSINRAHAGELFFGEGSRLTVL.